The rows below give T cell receptor beta chains drawn from one sample of a study of blood T cell repertoires in COVID-19. TCRdb's table, derived via immunoSEQ multiplex PCR, lists solely in-frame clones and lacks some. The sample holds under 200,000 clones, about nine tenths seen once. Sequencing was done on a sample of peripheral blood. The receptors here all came from a man younger than 30 with active or convalescent COVID-19. Both conserved end residues are part of each CDR3. Fields, in order: clone size, J gene, D gene, V gene, CDR3 DNA, CDR3 protein. D genes are given only for firm matches. Not all rows give a size; the values are once, few, many and, for expanded clones, a class.

clone_size: -
j_call: TRBJ2-4
d_call: -
v_call: TRBV5-4
cdr3_nt: TGTGCCAGCAGCATAGCTAGCGAGGAGGCCAAAAACATTCAGTACTTC
cdr3_aa: CASSIASEEAKNIQYF

clone_size: -
j_call: TRBJ2-3
d_call: -
v_call: TRBV7-3
cdr3_nt: TGTGCCAGCAGCTCTGGCGGTCTTCGGACAGATACGCAGTATTTT
cdr3_aa: CASSSGGLRTDTQYF

clone_size: -
j_call: TRBJ1-6
d_call: TRBD1
v_call: TRBV4-1
cdr3_nt: TGCGCCAGCAGCCAAGTTGTGTGGACAGGGGGATCCTATAATTCACCCCTCCACTTT
cdr3_aa: CASSQVVWTGGSYNSPLHF

clone_size: -
j_call: TRBJ2-3
d_call: TRBD2
v_call: TRBV7-2
cdr3_nt: TGTGCCAGCAGCTTCGGACTAGTAACAGATACGCAGTATTTT
cdr3_aa: CASSFGLVTDTQYF

clone_size: few
j_call: TRBJ2-5
d_call: -
v_call: TRBV18
cdr3_nt: TGTGCCAGCTCACCAAGGTCGCTTGGGAGTGAGACCCAGTACTTC
cdr3_aa: CASSPRSLGSETQYF

clone_size: -
j_call: TRBJ2-2
d_call: TRBD1
v_call: TRBV27
cdr3_nt: TGTGCCAGCAGTTTAGGGACAGCAAACACCGGGGAGCTGTTTTTT
cdr3_aa: CASSLGTANTGELFF

clone_size: -
j_call: TRBJ2-7
d_call: TRBD1
v_call: TRBV12-3/TRBV12-4
cdr3_nt: TGTGCCAGCAGTTTGGGGACAGACTACGAGCAGTACTTC
cdr3_aa: CASSLGTDYEQYF

clone_size: -
j_call: TRBJ2-7
d_call: -
v_call: TRBV9
cdr3_nt: TGTGCCAGCAGCGTAGATCCAGCGCCCCCCTACGAGCAGTACTTC
cdr3_aa: CASSVDPAPPYEQYF

clone_size: -
j_call: TRBJ2-5
d_call: TRBD2
v_call: TRBV7-7
cdr3_nt: TGTGCTAGCAGCCTGGGGACTAGCGGGAGTCGGTATGAGACCCAGTACTTC
cdr3_aa: CASSLGTSGSRYETQYF

clone_size: -
j_call: TRBJ1-5
d_call: -
v_call: TRBV19
cdr3_nt: TGTGCCAGTAGTATCGGGCCAGGGGTAGTCAATCAGCCCCAGCATTTT
cdr3_aa: CASSIGPGVVNQPQHF

clone_size: -
j_call: TRBJ2-1
d_call: -
v_call: TRBV4-2
cdr3_nt: TGTGCCAGCAGCCAAGGCGGATCCTACAATGAGCAGTTCTTC
cdr3_aa: CASSQGGSYNEQFF

clone_size: -
j_call: TRBJ1-5
d_call: TRBD1
v_call: TRBV4-1
cdr3_nt: TGCGCCAGCAGCCACGGACAGGTCTATCAGCCCCAGCATTTT
cdr3_aa: CASSHGQVYQPQHF

clone_size: -
j_call: TRBJ1-6
d_call: -
v_call: TRBV5-8
cdr3_nt: TGTGCCAGCAGCCAGGCAGCCCATAATTCACCCCTCCACTTT
cdr3_aa: CASSQAAHNSPLHF

clone_size: -
j_call: TRBJ1-1
d_call: -
v_call: TRBV3-1/TRBV3-2
cdr3_nt: TGTGCCAGCAGCCAAGGGTTGGGGGGCACTGAAGCTTTCTTT
cdr3_aa: CASSQGLGGTEAFF

clone_size: once
j_call: TRBJ2-1
d_call: -
v_call: TRBV24-1
cdr3_nt: TGTGCCACCAGTGATTTGTCCAGTATGAATGAGCAGTTCTTC
cdr3_aa: CATSDLSSMNEQFF

clone_size: few
j_call: TRBJ1-5
d_call: -
v_call: TRBV21-1
cdr3_nt: TGTGCCAGCAGCAAAGAAGGAGGCTACGGGCATTTT
cdr3_aa: CASSKEGGYGHF

clone_size: -
j_call: TRBJ2-7
d_call: -
v_call: TRBV6-2/TRBV6-3
cdr3_nt: TGTGCCAGCAGTTATACAAGGCAGGGATCATACGAGCAGTACTTC
cdr3_aa: CASSYTRQGSYEQYF

clone_size: once
j_call: TRBJ2-7
d_call: TRBD1
v_call: TRBV7-8
cdr3_nt: TGTGCCAGCAGCTCCTGGGACAGGGACTCCTACGAGCAGTACTTC
cdr3_aa: CASSSWDRDSYEQYF

clone_size: -
j_call: TRBJ2-3
d_call: -
v_call: TRBV7-2
cdr3_nt: TGTGCCAGCAGCTTAGAGGGCTTTTCGGGGGATACGCAGTATTTT
cdr3_aa: CASSLEGFSGDTQYF

clone_size: few
j_call: TRBJ2-1
d_call: -
v_call: TRBV4-1
cdr3_nt: TGCGCCAGCAGCCAAGCCGGGACTGCTTCCTACAATGAGCAGTTCTTC
cdr3_aa: CASSQAGTASYNEQFF

clone_size: -
j_call: TRBJ2-7
d_call: TRBD2
v_call: TRBV6-2/TRBV6-3
cdr3_nt: TGTGCCAGCAGTTACGGGGAGGGGGAGCAGTACTTC
cdr3_aa: CASSYGEGEQYF

clone_size: -
j_call: TRBJ2-2
d_call: -
v_call: TRBV15
cdr3_nt: TGTGCCACCAGCAGAGACCCGGACACCGGGGAGCTGTTTTTT
cdr3_aa: CATSRDPDTGELFF

clone_size: -
j_call: TRBJ2-3
d_call: -
v_call: TRBV10-1
cdr3_nt: TGCGCGCAAGTTCGAGGCGTAGTTAGCACAGATACGCAGTATTTT
cdr3_aa: CAQVRGVVSTDTQYF

clone_size: -
j_call: TRBJ2-1
d_call: TRBD2
v_call: TRBV5-5
cdr3_nt: TGTGCCAGCAGCTCCCTCCTCGGACTAGCGGGGGAGTCGTATGAGCAGTTCTTC
cdr3_aa: CASSSLLGLAGESYEQFF

clone_size: -
j_call: TRBJ2-3
d_call: -
v_call: TRBV11-3
cdr3_nt: TGTGCCAGCAGCTTAGCAGGACTCCACAATACGCAGTATTTT
cdr3_aa: CASSLAGLHNTQYF

clone_size: few
j_call: TRBJ1-2
d_call: TRBD1
v_call: TRBV5-1
cdr3_nt: TGCGCCAGCAGCTTGGATGCAGGGGGAACGGATGGCTACACCTTC
cdr3_aa: CASSLDAGGTDGYTF

clone_size: -
j_call: TRBJ2-1
d_call: TRBD2
v_call: TRBV27
cdr3_nt: TGTGCCAGCAGGGGGACTAGCGGGTACAATGAGCAGTTCTTC
cdr3_aa: CASRGTSGYNEQFF

clone_size: -
j_call: TRBJ2-1
d_call: TRBD1
v_call: TRBV5-1
cdr3_nt: TGCGCCAGCAGCGTATCTGGGACAGGGGCAGCCAATGAGCAGTTCTTC
cdr3_aa: CASSVSGTGAANEQFF

clone_size: -
j_call: TRBJ1-1
d_call: -
v_call: TRBV5-1
cdr3_nt: TGCGCCAGCAGCTTGGATCTGGGGGGCACTGAAGCTTTCTTT
cdr3_aa: CASSLDLGGTEAFF

clone_size: -
j_call: TRBJ1-1
d_call: -
v_call: TRBV7-3
cdr3_nt: TGTGCCAGCAGCTTAAACCCGGTCGGGAACACTGAAGCTTTCTTT
cdr3_aa: CASSLNPVGNTEAFF

clone_size: -
j_call: TRBJ1-4
d_call: -
v_call: TRBV7-9
cdr3_nt: TGTGCCAGCAGCAGCTACGGGGGTCCAACTAATGAAAAACTGTTTTTT
cdr3_aa: CASSSYGGPTNEKLFF

clone_size: -
j_call: TRBJ2-7
d_call: TRBD1
v_call: TRBV10-3
cdr3_nt: TGTGCCATCAGTCAGGGGGACAGGGAGGAGCAGTACTTC
cdr3_aa: CAISQGDREEQYF

clone_size: -
j_call: TRBJ2-2
d_call: -
v_call: TRBV10-1
cdr3_nt: TGCGCCAGCAGTGAGTCGCCAGGGGTGGACACCGGGGAGCTGTTTTTT
cdr3_aa: CASSESPGVDTGELFF

clone_size: -
j_call: TRBJ2-7
d_call: TRBD1
v_call: TRBV28
cdr3_nt: TGTGCCAGCAGTTTACCGACAGGGGGTTACGAGCAGTACTTC
cdr3_aa: CASSLPTGGYEQYF

clone_size: -
j_call: TRBJ1-1
d_call: -
v_call: TRBV19
cdr3_nt: TGTGCCAGTAGCACAGGGCTTTATAGGTTCATGAACACTGAAGCTTTCTTT
cdr3_aa: CASSTGLYRFMNTEAFF

clone_size: once
j_call: TRBJ1-1
d_call: TRBD1
v_call: TRBV19
cdr3_nt: TGTGCCAGTAGTCATTTGCCGGGACAGGGGAAGAACACTGAAGCTTTCTTT
cdr3_aa: CASSHLPGQGKNTEAFF

clone_size: -
j_call: TRBJ2-4
d_call: TRBD1
v_call: TRBV27
cdr3_nt: TGTGCCAGCAGTTTATCTCCCCCTTGGGACAGGAAACTAGCCAAAAACATTCAGTACTTC
cdr3_aa: CASSLSPPWDRKLAKNIQYF

clone_size: once
j_call: TRBJ2-7
d_call: -
v_call: TRBV5-6
cdr3_nt: TGTGCCAGCAGCTTGACCGGGGATTATACCTACGAGCAGTACTTC
cdr3_aa: CASSLTGDYTYEQYF

clone_size: -
j_call: TRBJ2-5
d_call: TRBD1
v_call: TRBV9
cdr3_nt: TGTGCCAGCAATCCGACAGGGTTGGAGACCCAGTACTTC
cdr3_aa: CASNPTGLETQYF

clone_size: -
j_call: TRBJ2-7
d_call: TRBD2
v_call: TRBV15
cdr3_nt: TGTGCCACCAGCAAAACCGGGACTAGCGGGAGGAGTTACGAGCAGTACTTC
cdr3_aa: CATSKTGTSGRSYEQYF

clone_size: -
j_call: TRBJ1-6
d_call: -
v_call: TRBV4-3
cdr3_nt: TGCGCCAGCAGCCAAGTTGCAGGGGATAATTCACCCCTCCACTTT
cdr3_aa: CASSQVAGDNSPLHF

clone_size: -
j_call: TRBJ2-5
d_call: TRBD2
v_call: TRBV2
cdr3_nt: TGTGCCAGCAGTGGACTAGCGGGGCCTCGGGAGACCCAGTACTTC
cdr3_aa: CASSGLAGPRETQYF